This TCR beta chain was documented in a study of T cell repertoires in cytomegalovirus infection. For this clonotype: What it binds is unknown.

In TCRdb, the reads were re-called with MiXCR into one record per CDR3 protein. The table shows hundreds of thousands of distinct CDR3 sequences, with around a third occurring only once. Study outcomes and limitations: CMV carriers with the relevant HLA were identified by cumulative public TCR beta family frequency.

Germline lookup yields CDR1 MNHNY and CDR2 SVGAGI (reference sequence). The CDR3 totals 19 residues. V dropped 0 bases and J dropped 3 bases, with 23 bases sitting between them. The input for sequencing was cultured CD8+ T cells from PBMCs, taken from culture after CMV antigen stimulation. The source is a human donor in good health (CMV status not recorded). Some clones in this sample may be carry-over from other donors' samples. The chain has TRBV6-6 and TRBJ2-5; the D call may be TRBD1 or TRBD2 (6 bases each). For the CDR3, the DNA is TGTGCCAGCAGTTACTCGATAGTGCAGGAGTTGGGGGGCGAAGAGACCCAGTACTTC. Amino acids: CASSYSIVQELGGEETQYF.